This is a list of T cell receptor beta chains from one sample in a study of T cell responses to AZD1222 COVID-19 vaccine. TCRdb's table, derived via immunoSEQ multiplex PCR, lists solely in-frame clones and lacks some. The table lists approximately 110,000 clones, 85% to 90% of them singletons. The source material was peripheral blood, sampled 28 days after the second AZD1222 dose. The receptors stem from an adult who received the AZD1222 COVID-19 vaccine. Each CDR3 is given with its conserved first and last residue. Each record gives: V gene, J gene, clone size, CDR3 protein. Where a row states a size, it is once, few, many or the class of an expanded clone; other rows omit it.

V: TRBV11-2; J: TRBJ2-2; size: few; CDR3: CASSLVGSGGYTGELFF
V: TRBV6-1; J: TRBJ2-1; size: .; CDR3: CASSGHRDRVYNEQFF
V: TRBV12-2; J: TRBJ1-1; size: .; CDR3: CASRPLGAFF
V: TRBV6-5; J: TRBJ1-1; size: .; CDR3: CASSPGAGTEAFF
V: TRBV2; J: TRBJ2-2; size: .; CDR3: CASSDRTNTGELFF
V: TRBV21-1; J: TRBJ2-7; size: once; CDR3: CASSRRIHVLDEQYF
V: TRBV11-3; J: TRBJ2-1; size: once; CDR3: CASSNSGGVSEQFF
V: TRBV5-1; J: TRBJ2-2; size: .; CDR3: CASSLEGYTGELFF
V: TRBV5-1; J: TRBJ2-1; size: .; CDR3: CASSRRRPAERQGYANEQFF
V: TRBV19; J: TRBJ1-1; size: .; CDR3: CASIRNIEAFF
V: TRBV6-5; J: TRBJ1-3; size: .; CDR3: CASTLGTAGNTIYF
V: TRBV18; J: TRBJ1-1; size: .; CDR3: CASSLRDRPGGTEAFF
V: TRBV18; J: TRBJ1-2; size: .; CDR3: CASSPATELRGYTF